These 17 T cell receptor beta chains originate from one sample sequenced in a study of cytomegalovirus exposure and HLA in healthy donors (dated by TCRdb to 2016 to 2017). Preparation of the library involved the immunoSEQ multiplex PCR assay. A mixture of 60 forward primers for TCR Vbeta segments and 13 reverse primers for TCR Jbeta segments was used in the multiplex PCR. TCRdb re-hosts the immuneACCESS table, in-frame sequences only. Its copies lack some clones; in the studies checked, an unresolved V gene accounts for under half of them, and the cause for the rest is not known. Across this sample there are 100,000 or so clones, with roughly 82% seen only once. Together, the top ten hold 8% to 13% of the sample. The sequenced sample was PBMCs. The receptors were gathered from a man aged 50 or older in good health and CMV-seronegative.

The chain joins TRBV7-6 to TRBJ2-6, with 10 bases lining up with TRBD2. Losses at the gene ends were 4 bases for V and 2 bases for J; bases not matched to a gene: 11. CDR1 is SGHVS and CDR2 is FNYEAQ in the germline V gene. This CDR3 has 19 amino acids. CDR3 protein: CASSSGLAALYTGANVLTF. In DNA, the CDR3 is TGTGCCAGCAGCTCCGGACTAGCGGCCCTTTATACTGGGGCCAACGTCCTGACTTTC.

Here the CDR3 DNA reads TGTGCCAGCAGCCCGGACAGGGGTACCTACGAGCAGTACTTC. This sequence encodes CASSPDRGTYEQYF. The rearrangement links TRBV5-5 to TRBJ2-7; 9 nucleotides line up with TRBD1. The CDR3 extends over 14 amino acids. Looked up from germline, CDR1 is SGHKS and CDR2 is YYEKEE (reference sequence). The junction had 4 bases not matched to a gene; V was cut back by 4 bases and J by 2 bases.

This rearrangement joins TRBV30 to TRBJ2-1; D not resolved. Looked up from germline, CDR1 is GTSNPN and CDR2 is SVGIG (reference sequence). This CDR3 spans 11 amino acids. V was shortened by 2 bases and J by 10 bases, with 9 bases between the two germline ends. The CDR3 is CAWSSQTEQFF. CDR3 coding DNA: TGTGCCTGGAGTTCTCAGACAGAGCAGTTCTTC.

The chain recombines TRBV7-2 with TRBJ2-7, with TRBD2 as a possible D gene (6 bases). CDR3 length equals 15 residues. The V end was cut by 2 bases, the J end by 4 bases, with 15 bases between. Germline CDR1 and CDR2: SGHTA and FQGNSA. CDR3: CASSLRVGTYYEQYF. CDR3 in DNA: TGTGCCAGCAGCTTAAGAGTGGGGACTTATTACGAGCAGTACTTC.

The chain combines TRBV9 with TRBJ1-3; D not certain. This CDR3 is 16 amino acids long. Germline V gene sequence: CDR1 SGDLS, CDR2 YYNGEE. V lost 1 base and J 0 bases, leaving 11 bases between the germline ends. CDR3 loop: CASSVLGLISGNTIYF. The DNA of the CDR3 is TGTGCCAGCAGCGTACTGGGCCTTATCTCTGGAAACACCATATATTTT.

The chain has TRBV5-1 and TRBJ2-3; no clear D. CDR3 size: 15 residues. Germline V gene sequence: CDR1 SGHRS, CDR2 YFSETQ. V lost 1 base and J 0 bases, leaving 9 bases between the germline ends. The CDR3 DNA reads TGCGCCAGCAGCTTGCAGGAAACTAGCACAGATACGCAGTATTTT. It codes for CASSLQETSTDTQYF.

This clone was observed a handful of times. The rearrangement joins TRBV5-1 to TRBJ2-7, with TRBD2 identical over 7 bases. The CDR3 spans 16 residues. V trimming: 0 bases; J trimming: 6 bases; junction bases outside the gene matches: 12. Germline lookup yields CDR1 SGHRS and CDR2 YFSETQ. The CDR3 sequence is CASSLGISRENGEQYF. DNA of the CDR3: TGCGCCAGCAGCTTGGGGATATCGCGGGAGAACGGCGAGCAGTACTTC. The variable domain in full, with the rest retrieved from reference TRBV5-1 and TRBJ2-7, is KAGVTQTPRYLIKTRGQQVTLSCSPISGHRSVSWYQQTPGQGLQFLFEYFSETQRNKGNFPGRFSGRQFSNSRSEMNVSTLELGDSALYLCASSLGISRENGEQYFGPGTRLTVT.

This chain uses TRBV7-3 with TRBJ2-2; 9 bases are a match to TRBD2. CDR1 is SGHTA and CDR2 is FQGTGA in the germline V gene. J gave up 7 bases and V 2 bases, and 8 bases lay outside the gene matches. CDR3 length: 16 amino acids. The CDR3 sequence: CASSLAGGRAGGELFF. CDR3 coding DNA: TGTGCCAGCAGCTTAGCTGGCGGGAGGGCTGGCGGGGAGCTGTTTTTT.

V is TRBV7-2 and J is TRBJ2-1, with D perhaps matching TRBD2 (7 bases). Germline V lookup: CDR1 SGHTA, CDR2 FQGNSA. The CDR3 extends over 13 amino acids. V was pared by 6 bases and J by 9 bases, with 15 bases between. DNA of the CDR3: TGTGCCAGCAGTAGGGGGGGAGGCCCTGAGCAGTTCTTC. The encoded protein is CASSRGGGPEQFF.

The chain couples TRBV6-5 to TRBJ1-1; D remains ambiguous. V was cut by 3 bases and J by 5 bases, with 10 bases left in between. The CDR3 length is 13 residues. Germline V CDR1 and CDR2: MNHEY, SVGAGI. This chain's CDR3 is CASSYQSLTEAFF. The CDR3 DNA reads TGTGCCAGCAGTTATCAGTCTCTTACTGAAGCTTTCTTT.

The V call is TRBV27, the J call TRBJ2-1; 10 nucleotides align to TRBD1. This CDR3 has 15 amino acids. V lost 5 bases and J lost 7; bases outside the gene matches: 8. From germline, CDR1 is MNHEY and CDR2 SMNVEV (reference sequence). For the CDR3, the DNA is TGTGCCAGCAGTCGGGACAGGGGAGCGGGTAATGAGCAGTTCTTC. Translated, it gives CASSRDRGAGNEQFF.

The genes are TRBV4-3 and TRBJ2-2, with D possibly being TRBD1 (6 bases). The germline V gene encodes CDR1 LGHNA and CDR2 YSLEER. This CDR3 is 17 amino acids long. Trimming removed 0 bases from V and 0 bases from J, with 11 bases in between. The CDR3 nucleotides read TGCGCCAGCAGCCAAGATCAGGGGAGCCCGAACACCGGGGAGCTGTTTTTT. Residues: CASSQDQGSPNTGELFF.

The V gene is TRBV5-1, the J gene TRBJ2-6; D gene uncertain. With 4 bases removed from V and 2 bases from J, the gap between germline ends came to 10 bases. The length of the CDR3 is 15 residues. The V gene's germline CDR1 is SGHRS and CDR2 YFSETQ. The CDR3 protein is CASSKSNPGANVLTF. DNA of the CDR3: TGCGCCAGCAGCAAGAGCAACCCTGGGGCCAACGTCCTGACTTTC.

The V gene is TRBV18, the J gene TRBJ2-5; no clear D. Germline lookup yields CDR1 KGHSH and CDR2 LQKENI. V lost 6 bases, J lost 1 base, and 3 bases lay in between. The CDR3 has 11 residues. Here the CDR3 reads CASSLQETQYF. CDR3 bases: TGTGCCAGCTCCCTCCAAGAGACCCAGTACTTC.

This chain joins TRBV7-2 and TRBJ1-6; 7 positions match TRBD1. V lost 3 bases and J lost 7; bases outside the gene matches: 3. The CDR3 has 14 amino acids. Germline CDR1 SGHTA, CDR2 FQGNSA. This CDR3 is CASSLTGKNSPLHF. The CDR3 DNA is TGTGCCAGCAGCTTGACAGGGAAAAATTCACCCCTCCACTTT.

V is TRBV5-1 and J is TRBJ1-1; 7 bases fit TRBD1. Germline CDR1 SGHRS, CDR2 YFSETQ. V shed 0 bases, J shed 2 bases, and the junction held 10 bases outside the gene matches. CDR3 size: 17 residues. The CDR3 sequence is CASSLDLREGANTEAFF. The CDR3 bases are TGCGCCAGCAGCTTGGATCTCCGTGAGGGGGCTAACACTGAAGCTTTCTTT.

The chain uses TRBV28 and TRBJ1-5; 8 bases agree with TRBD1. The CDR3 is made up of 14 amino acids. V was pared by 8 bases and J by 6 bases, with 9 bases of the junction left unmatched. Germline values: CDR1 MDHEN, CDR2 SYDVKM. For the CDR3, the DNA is TGTGCCAGCCTTCTCCGGACAGGGATTCAGCCCCAGCATTTT. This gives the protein CASLLRTGIQPQHF.